A single sample is the source of the 19 T cell receptor beta chains below, sequenced in a study of cytomegalovirus exposure and HLA in healthy donors. Amplification used 60 Vbeta primers and 13 Jbeta primers. Sequencing was performed with immunoSEQ multiplex PCR; in TCRdb, only in-frame clones are kept and a portion is missing. Found here are 100,000 to 150,000 clones, over 70% of them singletons; the top ten hold about 3.9%. Sequenced input: PBMCs. These receptors all stem from a man between 18 and 29 years old in good health and CMV-seropositive.

CDR3 region: CAWSEGGRGYTF. The CDR3 bases are TGTGCCTGGAGTGAAGGGGGCAGGGGCTACACCTTC. The rearrangement joins TRBV30 to TRBJ1-2, with 7 nucleotides matching TRBD1. Germline V gene lookup returns CDR1 GTSNPN and CDR2 SVGIG (reference sequence). Germline trimming cut 1 base from V and 8 bases from J; bases unmatched to any gene: 4. CDR3 length equals 12 residues.

V is TRBV10-1 and J is TRBJ2-7; weak D call: TRBD2 (5 bases). The germline V and J ends were trimmed by 4 bases and 1 base, with 8 bases remaining between them. This CDR3 contains 13 residues. Germline CDR1 is WNHNN and CDR2 is SYGVQD (reference sequence). For the CDR3, the DNA is TGCGCCAGCAGTGGGCCGGGATCCTACGAGCAGTACTTC. Translated: CASSGPGSYEQYF.

The chain carries TRBV6-4 and TRBJ1-2; 10 bases fit TRBD1. Germline CDR1 is MRHNA and CDR2 is SNTAGT. The CDR3 has 16 amino acids. The ends lost 4 bases at V and 5 bases at J; junction bases unmatched: 10. CDR3 DNA: TGTGCCAGCAGTGGAAGTAACACGGGACAGGGGTATGGCTACACCTTC. Its translation: CASSGSNTGQGYGYTF.

In this sample, this clone turned up once. This chain uses TRBV7-9 with TRBJ2-1; TRBD2 agrees at 13 bases. Germline CDR1 SEHNR, CDR2 FQNEAQ (reference sequence). The CDR3 totals 16 residues. The trim removed 5 bases at V and 5 bases at J, leaving 6 bases unmatched. The chain's CDR3 is CASSTTGTSGNNEQFF. DNA for the CDR3: TGTGCCAGCAGCACTACCGGGACTAGCGGGAACAATGAGCAGTTCTTC. The variable domain in full, with the rest retrieved from reference TRBV7-9 and TRBJ2-1, is DTGVSQNPRHKITKRGQNVTFRCDPISEHNRLYWYRQTLGQGPEFLTYFQNEAQLEKSRLLSDRFSAERPKGSFSTLEIQRTEQGDSAMYLCASSTTGTSGNNEQFFGPGTRLTVL.

The chain employs TRBV4-2 and TRBJ2-6; 9 positions agree with TRBD1. The CDR3 runs 17 residues. Trimming at V came to 0 bases and at J to 1 base, leaving 1 base not matched to a gene. Looked up from germline, CDR1 is LGHNA and CDR2 is YNFKEQ. Here the CDR3 reads CASSQDGTGSGANVLTF. The CDR3 region has the DNA TGTGCCAGCAGCCAAGACGGGACAGGGTCTGGGGCCAACGTCCTGACTTTC.

The chain recombines TRBV2 with TRBJ2-1, with 13 bases that match TRBD2. Germline-derived CDR1 and CDR2 are SNHLY and FYNNEI. With 7 bases clipped from V and 9 bases from J, the junction kept 6 bases outside the gene matches. There are 14 residues in the CDR3. The CDR3 sequence: CASTGLAGVGEQFF. The CDR3 nucleotides are TGTGCCAGCACCGGACTAGCGGGAGTTGGTGAGCAGTTCTTC.

This clone was observed a single time. V is TRBV6-5 and J is TRBJ2-5; possible D gene TRBD2, 7 bases. The CDR3 totals 16 residues. Germline V lookup: CDR1 MNHEY, CDR2 SVGAGI. Trimming pared 4 bases from V and 4 bases from J, leaving 19 bases between. The CDR3 reads CASSSGRGGVRETQYF. In nucleotides, the CDR3 is TGTGCCAGCAGTTCCGGTAGGGGGGGAGTGAGAGAGACCCAGTACTTC.

The genes are TRBV9 and TRBJ1-6; D may be TRBD1 (6 bases). The CDR3 covers 18 residues. Germline V lookup: CDR1 SGDLS, CDR2 YYNGEE. V was pared by 2 bases and J by 0 bases, with 15 bases between. In DNA form, the CDR3 reads TGTGCCAGCAGCGTGGGGGCGTTGACGGGCTCCTATAATTCACCCCTCCACTTT. Translation: CASSVGALTGSYNSPLHF.

The V and J genes are TRBV5-1 and TRBJ2-6, with 13 bases fitting TRBD2. Germline loops: CDR1 SGHRS, CDR2 YFSETQ. Trimming cost V 0 bases and J 13 bases; bases outside gene matches: 4. The CDR3 covers 15 residues. For the CDR3, the DNA is TGCGCCAGCAGCTTGGGGACTAGCGGGAGTTTTGTCCTGACTTTC. Translating it yields CASSLGTSGSFVLTF.

The chain recombines TRBV19 with TRBJ1-5; D gene ambiguous. Germline V gives CDR1 LNHDA, CDR2 SQIVND (reference sequence). The CDR3 totals 15 residues. Trimming cost V 3 bases and J 1 base, with 10 bases left between them. The CDR3 protein is CASSIEMRSNQPQHF. CDR3 DNA: TGTGCCAGTAGTATTGAGATGAGGAGCAATCAGCCCCAGCATTTT.

This rearrangement joins TRBV7-2 to TRBJ2-7; 7 positions agree with TRBD2. This CDR3 spans 14 amino acids. V lost 5 bases to trimming and J lost 7 bases; unmatched junction nucleotides: 11. CDR1 is SGHTA, CDR2 FQGNSA, per germline. This CDR3 is CASSPVTGGREQYF. The CDR3, as DNA: TGTGCCAGCAGCCCAGTGACGGGGGGAAGGGAGCAGTACTTC.

This clone was seen once. Here the CDR3 DNA reads TGCGCCAGAGACAGGGTTAATCAGCCCCAGCATTTT. Protein: CARDRVNQPQHF. This chain connects TRBV23-1 to TRBJ1-5; TRBD1 matches at 7 bases. TRBV23-1 is flagged as an ORF with uncertain function. Trimming cost V 9 bases and J 4 bases; bases outside gene matches: 3. The CDR3 is 12 amino acids.

V is TRBV7-9 and J is TRBJ1-4; D remains unclear. Germline V CDR1 and CDR2: SEHNR, FQNEAQ (reference sequence). V lost 5 bases and J 2 bases, leaving 9 bases between the germline ends. This CDR3 has 14 residues. The CDR3 DNA reads TGTGCCAGCAGCCGAGGAGTGACTAATGAAAAACTGTTTTTT. Protein sequence: CASSRGVTNEKLFF.

The rearrangement uses TRBV5-5 and TRBJ2-1, with D perhaps matching TRBD1 (5 bases). Per germline, CDR1 SGHKS and CDR2 YYEKEE (reference sequence). The CDR3 totals 13 residues. The V end lost 5 bases, the J end lost 6 bases, and 12 bases lay between the germline ends. In DNA form, the CDR3 reads TGTGCCAGCAGACCAGGGCTAGGCAATGAGCAGTTCTTC. Translating it yields CASRPGLGNEQFF.

The CDR3 region has the DNA TGTGCCTGGAGTGCGTCCAATGAGCAGTTCTTC. Its protein is CAWSASNEQFF. The gene calls are TRBV30 and TRBJ2-1; D gene ambiguous. The length of the CDR3 is 11 residues. Germline V lookup: CDR1 GTSNPN, CDR2 SVGIG (reference sequence). Trimming cost V 1 base and J 6 bases, with 4 bases left between them.

This rearrangement joins TRBV6-4 to TRBJ2-3; 8 nucleotides agree with TRBD1. J gave up 4 bases and V 0 bases, and 6 bases lay outside the gene matches. Germline V CDR1 and CDR2: MRHNA, SNTAGT. This CDR3 contains 16 residues. The CDR3 coding sequence is TGTGCCAGCAGTGACTCTACAGGGGGAGAAGCAGATACGCAGTATTTT. The encoded protein is CASSDSTGGEADTQYF.

This clone was found a few times. The CDR3 nucleotides are TGCGCCAGCAGTGAGTCATCGGCTAGCGGAACCCTTAACCAAGAGACCCAGTACTTC. This translates into CASSESSASGTLNQETQYF. The chain joins TRBV10-2 to TRBJ2-5; TRBD2 matches at 7 bases. This CDR3 has 19 residues. Per germline, CDR1 WSHSY and CDR2 SAAADI. V shed 0 bases and J 0 bases; nucleotides not matched to a gene: 13.

CDR3 amino acids: CASSQDPGLNIQYF. The DNA for the CDR3 is TGCGCCAGCAGCCAAGACCCAGGTTTAAACATTCAGTACTTC. V gene TRBV4-3 combines with J gene TRBJ2-4, with D unclear. Germline assignment: CDR1 LGHNA and CDR2 YSLEER. The ends were cut back, 0 bases at V and 6 bases at J, with 9 bases in the middle. CDR3 length: 14 residues.

The genes are TRBV30 and TRBJ1-2; TRBD1 might be the D (6 bases). This CDR3 is built from 17 residues. Between the trimmed V and J ends, which lost 3 bases and 3 bases, there was a span of 23 bases. Germline assignment: CDR1 GTSNPN and CDR2 SVGIG (reference sequence). DNA for the CDR3: TGTGCCTGGAGCGCTCCCCTAAGGCGGGGGGCGGACTATGGCTACACCTTC. This sequence encodes CAWSAPLRRGADYGYTF.